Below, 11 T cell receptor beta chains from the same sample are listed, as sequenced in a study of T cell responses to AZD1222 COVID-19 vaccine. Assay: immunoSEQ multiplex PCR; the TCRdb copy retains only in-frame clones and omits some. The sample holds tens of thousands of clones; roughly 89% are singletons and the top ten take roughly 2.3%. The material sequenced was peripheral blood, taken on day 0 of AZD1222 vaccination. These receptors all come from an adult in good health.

CDR3 residues: CASSERAGANVLTF. CDR3 coding DNA: TGTGCCAGCAGTGAACGGGCTGGGGCCAACGTCCTGACTTTC. The chain is built from TRBV2 and TRBJ2-6; no firm D call. CDR1 SNHLY and CDR2 FYNNEI come from the germline V gene. Trimming cost V 2 bases and J 2 bases, with 4 bases left between them. This CDR3 has 14 amino acids.

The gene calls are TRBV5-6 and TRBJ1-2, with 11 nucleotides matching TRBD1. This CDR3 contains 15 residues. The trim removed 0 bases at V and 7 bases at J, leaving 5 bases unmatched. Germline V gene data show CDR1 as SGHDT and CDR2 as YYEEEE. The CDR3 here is CASSLVWGQGVGYTF. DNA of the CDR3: TGTGCCAGCAGCTTGGTCTGGGGACAGGGGGTTGGCTACACCTTC.

The CDR3: CASSQFIGSYEQYF. The CDR3 DNA follows: TGCGCCAGCAGCCAATTTATAGGGTCCTACGAGCAGTACTTC. This chain connects TRBV4-3 to TRBJ2-7; D not resolved. Germline CDR1 LGHNA, CDR2 YSLEER. V was trimmed by 2 bases and J by 1 base, leaving 9 bases between them. The CDR3 runs 14 residues.

The CDR3 is CASSLAPGLAGGRNEQFF. Here the CDR3 DNA reads TGTGCCAGCAGCTTAGCCCCGGGACTAGCGGGAGGTCGGAATGAGCAGTTCTTC. This rearrangement joins TRBV7-9 to TRBJ2-1; 15 bases map to TRBD2. This CDR3 contains 18 residues. The J segment lost 7 bases and the V segment lost 0 bases, leaving 7 bases of the junction unmatched. CDR1 is SEHNR, CDR2 FQNEAQ, per germline (reference sequence).

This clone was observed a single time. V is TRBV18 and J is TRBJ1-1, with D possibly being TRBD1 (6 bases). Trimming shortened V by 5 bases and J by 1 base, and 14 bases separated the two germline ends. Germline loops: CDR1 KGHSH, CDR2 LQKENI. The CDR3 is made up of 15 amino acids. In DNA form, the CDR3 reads TGTGCCAGCTCATACCCGGGGGGCCGGAACACTGAAGCTTTCTTT. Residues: CASSYPGGRNTEAFF. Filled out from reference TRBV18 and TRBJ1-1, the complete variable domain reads NAGVMQNPRHLVRRRGQEARLRCSPMKGHSHVYWYRQLPEEGLKFMVYLQKENIIDESGMPKERFSAEFPKEGPSILRIQQVVRGDSAAYFCASSYPGGRNTEAFFGQGTRLTVV.

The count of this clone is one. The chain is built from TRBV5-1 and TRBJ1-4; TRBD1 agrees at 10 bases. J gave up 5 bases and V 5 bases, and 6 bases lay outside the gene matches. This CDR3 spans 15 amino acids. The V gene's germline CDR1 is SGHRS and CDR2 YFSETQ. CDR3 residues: CASREPGQGNEKLFF. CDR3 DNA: TGCGCCAGCAGGGAACCGGGACAGGGGAATGAAAAACTGTTTTTT.

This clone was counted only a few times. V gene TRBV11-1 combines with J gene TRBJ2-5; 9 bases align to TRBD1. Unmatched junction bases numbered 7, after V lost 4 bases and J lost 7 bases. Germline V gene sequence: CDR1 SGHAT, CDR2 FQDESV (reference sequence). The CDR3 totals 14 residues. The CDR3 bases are TGTGCCAGCAGCTGGGACAGGGCGGTCGGGACCCAGTACTTC. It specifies CASSWDRAVGTQYF.

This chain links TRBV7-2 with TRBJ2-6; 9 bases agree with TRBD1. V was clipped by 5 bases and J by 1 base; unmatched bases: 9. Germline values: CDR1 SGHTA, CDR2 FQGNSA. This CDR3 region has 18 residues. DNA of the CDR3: TGTGCCAGCAGCCGGCAAACAGGGGGCGCGTCTGGGGCCAACGTCCTGACTTTC. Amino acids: CASSRQTGGASGANVLTF.

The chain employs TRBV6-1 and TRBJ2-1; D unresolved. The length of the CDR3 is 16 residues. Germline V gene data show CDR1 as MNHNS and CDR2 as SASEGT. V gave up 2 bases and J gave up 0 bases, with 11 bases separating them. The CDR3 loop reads CASSENRAFSYNEQFF. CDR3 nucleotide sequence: TGTGCCAGCAGTGAAAATAGGGCCTTCTCCTACAATGAGCAGTTCTTC.

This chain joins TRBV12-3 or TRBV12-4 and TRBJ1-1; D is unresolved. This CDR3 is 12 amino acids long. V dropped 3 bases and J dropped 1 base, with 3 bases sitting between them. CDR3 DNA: TGTGCCAGCAGTTTTGAGAACACTGAAGCTTTCTTT. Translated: CASSFENTEAFF.

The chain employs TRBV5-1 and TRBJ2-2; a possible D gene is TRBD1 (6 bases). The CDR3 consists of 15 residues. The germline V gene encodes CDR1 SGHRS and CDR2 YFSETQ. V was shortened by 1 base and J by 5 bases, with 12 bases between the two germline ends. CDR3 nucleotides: TGCGCCAGCAGCTTGCGGCCAGGGGAAACCGGGGAGCTGTTTTTT. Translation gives CASSLRPGETGELFF.